Sequencing of this T cell receptor beta chain was carried out in a study of radiotherapy plus CTLA-4 blockade in lung cancer listed by TCRdb under 2018. About the full investigation: Objective responses occurred in approximately 17% of enrolled patients, and about 33% achieved disease control.

The library was made by the immunoSEQ multiplex PCR assay. TCRdb took over this immuneACCESS table, retaining in-frame rearrangements with V and J assigned. Such tables are incomplete; in checked studies, under half of the missing clones stem from an unresolved V gene, and the remainder is unexplained. This sample is represented by fewer than 95,000 clones; about four fifths of them were singletons. The ten largest clones add up to around 0.8% of the sample. This clone appeared a few times. What antigen it recognizes has not been identified. Base qualities are not at hand, and no much larger clone is one base apart. The V end gives up 5 bases and the J end 7 bases, leaving 7 bases in the junction not matched to a gene. Its CDR3 holds 13 amino acids, cysteine through phenylalanine. Solely the CDR3 DNA is kept, with 39 bases framed from the first base. The germline V gene sets CDR1 to SGHTA and CDR2 to FQGTGA.

The study evaluated CTLA-4 blockade (ipilimumab) given together with focal radiation therapy in patients who had chemo-refractory metastatic non-small-cell lung cancer. What the work shows at the level of the full study, not this receptor alone: TCR clones derived from tumors expanded in peripheral blood after treatment with radiotherapy and ipilimumab. Increased serum interferon-beta after radiation, together with early dynamic changes in blood T cell clones, were reported to be the strongest predictors of response.

The sequence was collected from a human donor with non-small cell lung cancer who had stable disease on radiotherapy plus ipilimumab. Recombination linked TRBV7-3 to TRBJ1-2; 7 of the junction bases match TRBD1. Here the sequenced sample was peripheral blood, taken from a patient treated with radiotherapy plus ipilimumab. The nucleotide sequence is given as TGTGCCAGCAGCCACAGGGGAGTTGGTGGCTACACCTTC. The resulting protein is CASSHRGVGGYTF.